This section outlines one T cell receptor beta chain sequence together with its context. Its antigen remains unidentified. Assay: immunoSEQ multiplex PCR; the TCRdb copy retains only in-frame clones and omits some. The data show around 13,000 clones, approximately 84% seen once. These data are taken from a study of PD-1 blockade in mismatch repair-deficient tumors. Indicated time point: identical roughly 10-day culture without peptide (control). The V and J ends lost 7 bases and 5 bases respectively, with 13 bases between them. Germline lookup yields CDR1 SGDLS and CDR2 YYNGEE. This CDR3 region has 12 residues. Study outcomes and limitations: Tumor-resident clones, often undetectable pretreatment in blood, expanded then contracted after pembrolizumab.

The TCR was taken from an adult with mismatch repair-deficient cancer. The J gene is TRBJ2-7, the V gene TRBV9, with D tentatively TRBD2 (7 bases). This specimen consisted of cells cultured in vitro, obtained from a patient treated with pembrolizumab. CDR3 region: CASGRGLDEQYF. The CDR3 coding sequence is TGTGCCAGCGGGCGGGGGCTGGACGAGCAGTACTTC.